The clone carrying this T cell receptor beta chain was picked up many times. Its antigen is not known. This entry belongs to a study of regulatory T cells in long-lasting Graves disease. The study, taken as a whole, reports: It was possible that the small sample size reduced accuracy.

Specified time point: newly diagnosed GD, antithyroid drugs for less than 3 months. RNA extracted from PBMCs served as the sequencing template. HTBI primers from iRepertoire and Arm-PCR of CDR3 regions yielded the TCR beta libraries. TCRdb independently ran MiXCR on the multiplex PCR reads; one entry per CDR3 protein. Of 420,000 or so distinct CDR3 sequences listed, roughly 15% are singletons. The CDR3 is 15 amino acids. Trimming took 10 bases from V and 0 from J; bases not matched to a gene: 7. Per the germline V gene, CDR1 is SNHLY and CDR2 is FYNNEI. These same records also appear under a second study, on T cells in Graves' hyperthyroidism and ophthalmopathy.

The V call is TRBV2, the J call TRBJ2-1; 9 bases match TRBD2. The sample in question was peripheral blood mononuclear cells (PBMCs), obtained at new diagnosis, from a patient treated with antithyroid drugs. The receptor comes from a woman under 30 with Graves disease. Here the CDR3 reads CAIISGSSSYNEQFF. The CDR3 DNA is TGTGCCATCATTAGCGGGAGCAGCTCCTACAATGAGCAGTTCTTC.